This T cell receptor beta chain was captured in a study of blood T cells in healthy people across ages. As for the study in general: Through template switching, about one barcoded beta molecule was captured per two T cells, as measured in model experiments. Study-wide findings and caveats: Reliance upon unsorted PBMCs precluded definitive naive versus antigen-experienced comparison. Nothing was known about donor CMV status, and this possibly confounded expanded clonotype changes.

On this clonotype itself: Its cognate antigen is unknown.

Combining a sample-barcoded 5' primer with a J-beta primer mix, a second PCR ran for roughly 7 to 12 cycles. Every cDNA was tagged by a template-switch adaptor with 12 random nucleotides. TCRdb used MiXCR to reprocess the 5' RACE reads, holding one entry per CDR3 protein. The data show under 2 million distinct CDR3 sequences, around 35% seen once. The CDR3 consists of 16 residues. Trimming cost V 2 bases and J 6 bases, with 17 bases left between them. Looked up from germline, CDR1 is MNHNS and CDR2 is SASEGT. Sequenced sample: blood. The receptor comes from a woman in her 30s in good health. This chain connects TRBV6-1 to TRBJ2-1, with D possibly being TRBD1 (6 bases). The CDR3 protein is CASSEFLGTIPNEQFF. CDR3 DNA: TGTGCCAGCAGTGAATTCTTGGGGACAATCCCCAATGAGCAGTTCTTC.